Presented here are 3 T cell receptor beta chains from one specimen sequenced in a study of blood T cell repertoires in COVID-19. The assay was immunoSEQ multiplex PCR, and TCRdb's table has in-frame clones only and misses some. The table includes approximately 360,000 clones, around 83% detected once. Sample: PBMCs or T cells enriched from blood (not recorded which). Receptors were obtained from a woman between 45 and 65 years old who had recovered from COVID-19.

The chain recombines TRBV5-6 with TRBJ1-4; TRBD1 matches 8 bases. V shed 2 bases, J shed 3 bases, and the junction held 3 bases outside the gene matches. Germline V gene lookup returns CDR1 SGHDT and CDR2 YYEEEE. The CDR3 contains 15 residues. CDR3 DNA: TGTGCCAGCAGCTTACTGACAGGGGCTAATGAAAAACTGTTTTTT. Protein sequence: CASSLLTGANEKLFF.

V gene TRBV3-1 (or the pseudogene TRBV3-2) combines with J gene TRBJ1-1; TRBD1 might be the D (6 bases). This CDR3 spans 14 amino acids. Germline CDR1 is LGHDT and CDR2 is YNNKEL (reference sequence). V lost 6 bases to trimming and J lost 5 bases, with 16 bases between them. The CDR3 spells CASREQGGGTEAFF. DNA for the CDR3: TGTGCCAGCAGGGAACAGGGTGGTGGGACTGAAGCTTTCTTT.

The J gene is TRBJ2-2, the V gene TRBV29-1; unclear D gene. This CDR3 spans 14 amino acids. Trimming cost V 1 base and J 3 bases, with 9 bases left between them. From germline, CDR1 is SQVTM and CDR2 ANQGSEA. As DNA, the CDR3 is TGCAGCGTTGAAGTCGGTATTTACACCGGGGAGCTGTTTTTT. Translated, it gives CSVEVGIYTGELFF.